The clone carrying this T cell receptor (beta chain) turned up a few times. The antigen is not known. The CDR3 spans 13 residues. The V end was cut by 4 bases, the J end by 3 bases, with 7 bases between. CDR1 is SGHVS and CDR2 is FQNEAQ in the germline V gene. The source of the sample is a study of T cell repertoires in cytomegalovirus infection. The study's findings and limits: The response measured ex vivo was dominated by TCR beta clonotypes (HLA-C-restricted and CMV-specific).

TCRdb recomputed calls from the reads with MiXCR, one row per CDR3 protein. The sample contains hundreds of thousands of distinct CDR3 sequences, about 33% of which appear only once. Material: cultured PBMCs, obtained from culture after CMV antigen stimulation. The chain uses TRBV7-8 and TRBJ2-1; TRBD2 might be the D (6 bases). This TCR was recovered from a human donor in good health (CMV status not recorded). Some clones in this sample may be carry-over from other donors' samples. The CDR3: CASSSDYYNEQFF. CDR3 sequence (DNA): TGTGCCAGCAGCTCGGACTACTACAATGAGCAGTTCTTC.